These T cell receptor beta chains were read from a single sample in a study of shared clonotypes between healthy human individuals. The assay was immunoSEQ multiplex PCR, and TCRdb's table has in-frame clones only and misses some. The table lists around 330,000 clones, under 80% of them singletons, with about a tenth in the top ten. Source material: memory CD4+ T cells sorted from blood. The origin of the receptors is a man aged 30 to 39 in good health. CDR3s leave out the opening cysteine and the closing phenylalanine or tryptophan.

V,CDR3
TRBV7-3,ASSPPGLGTQY
TRBV2,ASSGTSGRHNEQF
TRBV19,ASTRASRYNEQF
TRBV10-2,ASRGLTGELF
TRBV11-2,ASSIRDRVVYGYT
TRBV30,AWARDSTYEQY
TRBV29-1,SVAIGGGNEKLF
TRBV11-2,ASSFSGGGYEQY
TRBV15,ATSRAGQGGYNEQF
TRBV19,ASRLGQDYGYT
TRBV10-3,AISESLAGGPYEQY
TRBV5-6,ASSLVGGKAGANVLT
TRBV29-1,SVGDRGGSYEQY
TRBV19,ASSIGPLRGAERTDTQY
TRBV28,ASSLYKLEQF
TRBV5-1,ASSSAGGRSYNEQF
TRBV7-2,ASSLEGGARDTEAF
TRBV27,ASKDLATSGRTSFSGELF
TRBV28,ASSRRGGHYEQY
TRBV9,ASSVVPTDNEQF
TRBV12-5,ASAQQVTEAF
TRBV9,ASSAHGLAGGGAGELF
TRBV7-9,ASSPDTKSSGANVLT
TRBV2,ASSGDRAIGEKLF
TRBV5-5,ASSLGDSDGYT
TRBV5-4,ASSPTASYYGYT
TRBV19,ASSVRDTDYEQY
TRBV5-1,ASSSWTSGSRAGELF
TRBV4-1,ASSQGPRGQQDTQY
TRBV6-1,ASRKGGASDEQF
TRBV18,ASSPRLAGTREF
TRBV7-9,ASSPAESRLAGTYEQY
TRBV7-9,ASNNPRDRVYEQY
TRBV13,ASSRRSGTGGEQY
TRBV18,ASSPTGPNEQY
TRBV5-4,ASSADRGFYEQY
TRBV10-3,ATKQGPPLAELYEQY
TRBV6-5,ASYGGANEQY
TRBV29-1,SGGTGDAYEQY
TRBV4-3,ASSFDRFNEKLF
TRBV10-3,AIREQQGFTEAF
TRBV5-1,ASSLLRGQPQH
TRBV11-2,ASSRQPANTEAF
TRBV11-2,ASSLDPWRQGLETQY
TRBV6-5,ASSSGQGYEKLF
TRBV5-4,ASSLPGPYEQY
TRBV5-5,ASSLYQGWASSYNEQF
TRBV4-2,ASSYRAEGGGEQF
TRBV2,ASSLERAGETQY
TRBV5-1,ASSLDVGSNNEQF
TRBV2,ASSEAGGENQPQH
TRBV5-1,ASSPQTNTEAF
TRBV6-4,ASSDRLGGGELF
TRBV28,ASGAPSGTYEQY
TRBV29-1,SVEGGSEQY
TRBV28,ASSFRDPRTDTQY
TRBV5-1,ASSFLGLAGTIYNEQF
TRBV30,AWTRRHGYGYT
TRBV4-3,ASSQEATGVRETQY